One and the same sample provided the 24 T cell receptor beta chains below, sequenced in a study of blood T cell repertoires in COVID-19. Generated by immunoSEQ multiplex PCR, the TCRdb table keeps only in-frame clones and is missing some. Here the sample spans about 170,000 clones, approximately 89% being singletons. Sequencing was done on a sample of peripheral blood. The receptor source for this set is a man between 65 and 85 years old with acute or convalescent COVID-19.

The J gene is TRBJ1-2, the V gene TRBV7-9; TRBD1 matches at 8 bases. Losses at the gene ends were 4 bases for V and 4 bases for J; bases not matched to a gene: 8. Per germline, CDR1 SEHNR and CDR2 FQNEAQ (reference sequence). The CDR3 sequence is 15 residues long. CDR3 sequence (DNA): TGTGCCAGCAGCTCCGGGACAGGCTTTTCCTATGGCTACACCTTC. It is translated as CASSSGTGFSYGYTF.

DNA of the CDR3: TGTGCCAGCAGCTTAGAGGGAGGGTGGGGAAACATTCAGTACTTC. The encoded protein is CASSLEGGWGNIQYF. The J gene is TRBJ2-4, the V gene TRBV7-2, with 7 positions matching TRBD2. Unmatched junction bases numbered 6, after V lost 1 base and J lost 6 bases. Germline V gives CDR1 SGHTA, CDR2 FQGNSA. This CDR3 has 15 amino acids.

This sequence joins TRBV5-1 and TRBJ2-3; 10 positions match TRBD2. Trimming at V came to 0 bases and at J to 0 bases, leaving 7 bases not matched to a gene. Germline loops: CDR1 SGHRS, CDR2 YFSETQ. This CDR3 region has 18 residues. CDR3 amino acids: CASSLDGSGGSSTDTQYF. CDR3 nucleotide sequence: TGCGCCAGCAGCTTGGATGGTAGCGGGGGGTCAAGCACAGATACGCAGTATTTT.

This rearrangement joins TRBV6-1 to TRBJ1-6; D gene ambiguous. Germline CDR1 and CDR2: MNHNS and SASEGT. This CDR3 comprises 13 residues. Trimming removed 2 bases at V and 7 bases at J, with 6 bases between. CDR3 coding DNA: TGTGCCAGCAGTGAAAACCGGAATTCACCCCTCCACTTT. This sequence encodes CASSENRNSPLHF.

This chain links TRBV12-3 or TRBV12-4 with TRBJ1-1, with TRBD1 identical over 8 bases. V was clipped by 6 bases and J by 10 bases; unmatched bases: 10. CDR3 size: 13 residues. The DNA for the CDR3 is TGTGCCAGCAGGGAGGACAGGGAGCTGCTAGCTTTCTTT. Translation gives CASREDRELLAFF.

CDR3 region: CASSLRGQNRGDEQFF. The CDR3 nucleotides read TGTGCCAGCAGTTTGCGCGGACAGAACCGGGGAGATGAGCAGTTCTTC. V and J are TRBV27 and TRBJ2-1, with TRBD1 as a possible D gene (6 bases). The V end was cut by 3 bases, the J end by 8 bases, with 20 bases between. This CDR3 region has 16 residues. CDR1 is MNHEY, CDR2 SMNVEV, per germline (reference sequence).

This sequence joins TRBV5-6 and TRBJ1-2; no definite D call. This CDR3 region has 13 residues. Germline lookup yields CDR1 SGHDT and CDR2 YYEEEE. Trimming shortened V by 0 bases and J by 6 bases, and 9 bases separated the two germline ends. CDR3 DNA: TGTGCCAGCAGCTTGGAAGGGCGGGATGGCTACACCTTC. This translates into CASSLEGRDGYTF. The full variable domain, in which reference TRBV5-6 and TRBJ1-2 provide the parts outside the CDR3, is DAGVTQSPTHLIKTRGQQVTLRCSPKSGHDTVSWYQQALGQGPQFIFQYYEEEERQRGNFPDRFSGHQFPNYSSELNVNALLLGDSALYLCASSLEGRDGYTFGSGTRLTVV.

The genes are TRBV28 and TRBJ2-7; 13 bases agree with TRBD2. The V segment lost 6 bases and the J segment 4 bases; nucleotides outside the gene matches: 15. The CDR3 is 18 amino acids. CDR1 is MDHEN, CDR2 SYDVKM, per germline. CDR3 sequence reads: CASSHRLAGGHFGYEQYF. CDR3 coding DNA: TGTGCCAGCAGCCACCGACTAGCGGGAGGCCATTTCGGGTACGAGCAGTACTTC.

This clone was recorded a few times. Other DNA sequences in this sample translate to the same CDR3. The gene calls are TRBV2 and TRBJ1-5, with D possibly matching TRBD1 (5 bases). V was shortened by 1 base and J by 7 bases, with 11 bases between the two germline ends. In germline, CDR1 is SNHLY, CDR2 FYNNEI. The CDR3 sequence is 14 residues long. The CDR3 DNA sequence: TGTGCCAGCAGTGAAGGGCAGGGCGAGCAGCCCCAGCATTTT. Its protein is CASSEGQGEQPQHF.

This sequence joins TRBV29-1 and TRBJ2-1, with 7 bases identical to TRBD1. J lost 4 bases, V lost 2 bases, and 11 bases had no gene match. This CDR3 spans 16 amino acids. CDR1 SQVTM and CDR2 ANQGSEA come from the germline V gene. This CDR3 is CSVEPRTGPEYNEQFF. CDR3 bases: TGCAGCGTTGAACCCCGGACAGGTCCCGAGTACAATGAGCAGTTCTTC.

This clone was recorded only once. This chain joins TRBV4-2 and TRBJ2-1; 9 nucleotides match TRBD2. Trimming at V came to 3 bases and at J to 8 bases, leaving 17 bases not matched to a gene. This CDR3 comprises 18 residues. The germline CDR1 and CDR2 sequences are LGHNA and YNFKEQ. This CDR3 reads CASSQDLGAASGVYEQFF. The DNA of the CDR3 is TGTGCCAGCAGCCAGGACTTGGGGGCGGCTAGCGGGGTATATGAGCAGTTCTTC.

This clone was seen once. The chain joins TRBV5-1 to TRBJ1-1; D gene ambiguous. Germline lookup yields CDR1 SGHRS and CDR2 YFSETQ. The CDR3 runs to 13 residues. Trimming shortened V by 0 bases and J by 10 bases, and 13 bases separated the two germline ends. CDR3 bases: TGCGCCAGCAGCTTGGTAGGTTCAGCGGTAGCTTTCTTT. Its translation: CASSLVGSAVAFF.

CDR3 in amino acids: CASSLVGGETQYF. The DNA of the CDR3 is TGCGCCAGCAGCTTGGTTGGTGGCGAGACCCAGTACTTC. The chain uses TRBV5-1 and TRBJ2-5; D is uncertain. This CDR3 is built from 13 residues. Germline V gene data show CDR1 as SGHRS and CDR2 as YFSETQ. V lost 0 bases to trimming and J lost 5 bases, with 8 bases between them.

The rearrangement joins TRBV2 to TRBJ1-6; weak D call: TRBD1 (5 bases). The V and J ends lost 5 bases and 4 bases respectively, with 12 bases between them. This CDR3 region has 15 residues. The V gene's germline CDR1 is SNHLY and CDR2 FYNNEI. The CDR3 loop reads CASSLDSTYNSPLHF. DNA of the CDR3: TGTGCCAGCAGTCTCGACAGTACGTATAATTCACCCCTCCACTTT.

In this sample, this clone turned up once. The chain combines TRBV28 with TRBJ1-4; D remains ambiguous. V gave up 5 bases and J gave up 5 bases, with 15 bases separating them. Germline V gene sequence: CDR1 MDHEN, CDR2 SYDVKM. The CDR3 loop spans 15 amino acids. The CDR3 is CASSRTGWLNEKLFF. The CDR3 DNA sequence: TGTGCCAGCAGTCGAACGGGGTGGTTAAATGAAAAACTGTTTTTT.

This clone was observed a few times. This chain joins TRBV2 and TRBJ1-6, with D possibly matching TRBD1 (5 bases). Germline loops: CDR1 SNHLY, CDR2 FYNNEI. V lost 6 bases and J 7 bases, leaving 16 bases between the germline ends. The CDR3 runs to 15 residues. This CDR3 reads CASSPMGGVNSPLHF. Here the CDR3 DNA reads TGTGCCAGCAGCCCCATGGGGGGAGTAAATTCACCCCTCCACTTT.

DNA for the CDR3: TGTGCCAGCAGTCCCGGCGGGGGACGAGGCCCCGAGCAGTACTTC. This sequence encodes CASSPGGGRGPEQYF. The rearrangement uses TRBV6-2 or TRBV6-3 and TRBJ2-7; 7 nucleotides align to TRBD2. This CDR3 has 15 residues. V was pared by 5 bases and J by 6 bases, with 13 bases of the junction left unmatched. Germline CDR1 and CDR2: MNHEY and SVGEGT.

The CDR3 nucleotides are TGCGCCAGCAGCCTAGGACTAGCGACCTACGAGCAGTACTTC. Protein sequence: CASSLGLATYEQYF. The chain carries TRBV5-1 and TRBJ2-7; TRBD2 matches at 9 bases. This CDR3 is 14 amino acids long. The J segment lost 2 bases and the V segment lost 4 bases, leaving 4 bases of the junction unmatched. From germline, CDR1 is SGHRS and CDR2 YFSETQ.

This chain connects TRBV18 to TRBJ1-1; 7 nucleotides agree with TRBD1. This CDR3 is 13 amino acids long. The J segment lost 10 bases and the V segment lost 4 bases, leaving 9 bases of the junction unmatched. The germline gives CDR1 KGHSH, CDR2 LQKENI. In nucleotides, the CDR3 is TGTGCCAGCTCACTTGACAGGGAACGAGGAGCTTTCTTT. This gives the protein CASSLDRERGAFF.

The rearrangement joins TRBV30 to TRBJ1-2; TRBD1 matches 7 bases. The trim removed 8 bases at V and 7 bases at J, leaving 10 bases unmatched. CDR1 and CDR2 from the germline V gene are GTSNPN and SVGIG (reference sequence). The CDR3 consists of 12 residues. CDR3 coding DNA: TGTGCCAGGGGGAGGGGGCAGGTTGGCTACACCTTC. Its protein product is CARGRGQVGYTF.

The chain uses TRBV5-4 and TRBJ2-7; 8 bases map to TRBD2. The CDR3 consists of 15 residues. The ends lost 4 bases at V and 3 bases at J; junction bases unmatched: 9. From germline, CDR1 is SGHNT and CDR2 YYREEE (reference sequence). CDR3 DNA: TGTGCCAGCAGCCGAGTGGCGGGAGGAAGCTACGAGCAGTACTTC. This sequence encodes CASSRVAGGSYEQYF.

The chain has TRBV7-3 and TRBJ1-6, with TRBD1 identical over 8 bases. CDR3 size: 15 residues. Germline V CDR1 and CDR2: SGHTA, FQGTGA. V trimming: 3 bases; J trimming: 8 bases; junction bases outside the gene matches: 6. This CDR3 is CASSFRPGGDSPLHF. CDR3 DNA: TGTGCCAGCAGCTTTCGCCCAGGGGGCGATTCACCCCTCCACTTT.

The chain joins TRBV12-3 or TRBV12-4 to TRBJ1-1; D possibly corresponds to TRBD1 (5 bases). The CDR3 has 13 amino acids. V dropped 7 bases and J dropped 1 base, with 10 bases sitting between them. The CDR3 nucleotides read TGTGCCAGCAACGACAGAGGGAACACTGAAGCTTTCTTT. Amino acids: CASNDRGNTEAFF.

The chain joins TRBV7-2 to TRBJ2-5, with 8 nucleotides matching TRBD1. This CDR3 spans 13 amino acids. Trimming removed 6 bases from V and 4 bases from J; junction bases left unmatched: 4. CDR1 and CDR2 (germline): SGHTA, FQGNSA. The CDR3 here is CASRGTGRETQYF. CDR3 sequence (DNA): TGTGCCAGCAGAGGGACAGGTCGAGAGACCCAGTACTTC.